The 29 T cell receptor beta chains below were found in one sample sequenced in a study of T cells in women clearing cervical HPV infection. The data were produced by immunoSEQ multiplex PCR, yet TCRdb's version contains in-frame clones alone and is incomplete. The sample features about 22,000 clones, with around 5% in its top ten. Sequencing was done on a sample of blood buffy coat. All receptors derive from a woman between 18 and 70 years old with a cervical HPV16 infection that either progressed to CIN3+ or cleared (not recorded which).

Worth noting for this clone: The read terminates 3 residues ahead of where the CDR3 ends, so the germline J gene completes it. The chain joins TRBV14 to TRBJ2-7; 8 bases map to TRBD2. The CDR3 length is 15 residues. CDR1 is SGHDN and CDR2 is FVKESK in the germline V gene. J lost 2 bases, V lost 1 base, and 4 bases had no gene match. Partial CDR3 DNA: TGTGCCAGCAGCCAAGCCTTAGCGGGAACCTACGAG. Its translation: CASSQALAGTYE. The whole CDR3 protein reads CASSQALAGTYEQYF.

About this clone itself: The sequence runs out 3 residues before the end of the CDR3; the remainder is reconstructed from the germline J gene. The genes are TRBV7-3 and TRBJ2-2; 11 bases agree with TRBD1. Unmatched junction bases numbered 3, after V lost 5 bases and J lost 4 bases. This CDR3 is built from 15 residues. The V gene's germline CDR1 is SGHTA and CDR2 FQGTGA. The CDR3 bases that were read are TGTGCCAGCAGCGCGGGACAGGGGGGCACCGGGGAG. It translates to CASSAGQGGTGE. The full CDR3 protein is CASSAGQGGTGELFF.

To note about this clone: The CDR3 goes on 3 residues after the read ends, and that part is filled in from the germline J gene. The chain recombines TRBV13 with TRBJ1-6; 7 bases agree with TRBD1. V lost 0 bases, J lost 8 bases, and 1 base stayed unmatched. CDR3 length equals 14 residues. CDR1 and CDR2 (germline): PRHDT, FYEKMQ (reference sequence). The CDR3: CASSLGGGDSPLHF. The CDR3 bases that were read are TGTGCCAGCAGCTTAGGAGGGGGCGATTCACCC.

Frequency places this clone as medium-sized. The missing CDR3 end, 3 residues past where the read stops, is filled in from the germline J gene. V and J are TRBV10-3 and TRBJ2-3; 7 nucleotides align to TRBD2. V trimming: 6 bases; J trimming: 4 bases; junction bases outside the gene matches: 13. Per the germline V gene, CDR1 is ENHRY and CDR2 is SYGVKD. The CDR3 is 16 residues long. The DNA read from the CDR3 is TGTGCCATCAGAACTACGGGACTAAATGCGGCAGATACG. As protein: CAIRTTGLNAADT. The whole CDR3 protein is CAIRTTGLNAADTQYF.

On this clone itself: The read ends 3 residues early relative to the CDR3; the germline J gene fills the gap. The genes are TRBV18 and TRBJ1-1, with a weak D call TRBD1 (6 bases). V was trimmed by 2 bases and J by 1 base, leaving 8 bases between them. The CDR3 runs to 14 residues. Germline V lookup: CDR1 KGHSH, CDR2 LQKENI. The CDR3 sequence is CASSPKQGNTEAFF. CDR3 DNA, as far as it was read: TGTGCCAGCTCACCAAAACAGGGGAACACTGAA. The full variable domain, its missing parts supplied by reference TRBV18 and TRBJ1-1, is NAGVMQNPRHLVRRRGQEARLRCSPMKGHSHVYWYRQLPEEGLKFMVYLQKENIIDESGMPKERFSAEFPKEGPSILRIQQVVRGDSAAYFCASSPKQGNTEAFFGQGTRLTVV.

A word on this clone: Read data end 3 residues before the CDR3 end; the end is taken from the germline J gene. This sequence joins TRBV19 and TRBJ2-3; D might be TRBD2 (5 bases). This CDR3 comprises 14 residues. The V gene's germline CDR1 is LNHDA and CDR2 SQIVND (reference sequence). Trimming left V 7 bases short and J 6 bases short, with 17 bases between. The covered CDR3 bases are TGTGCCAGTACCTCACTAGTGTCTGAGGATACG. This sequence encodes CASTSLVSEDT. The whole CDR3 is CASTSLVSEDTQYF.

The sequenced part of the CDR3 DNA is TGTGCCAGCAAGGGACAGGCCGCCTATGGC. This sequence encodes CASKGQAAYG. The entire CDR3 protein is CASKGQAAYGYTF. V and J are TRBV28 and TRBJ1-2; 8 bases match TRBD1. Read data end 3 residues before the CDR3 end; the end is taken from the germline J gene. Trimming took 7 bases from V and 4 from J; bases not matched to a gene: 5. Germline assignment: CDR1 MDHEN and CDR2 SYDVKM. The CDR3 extends over 13 amino acids.

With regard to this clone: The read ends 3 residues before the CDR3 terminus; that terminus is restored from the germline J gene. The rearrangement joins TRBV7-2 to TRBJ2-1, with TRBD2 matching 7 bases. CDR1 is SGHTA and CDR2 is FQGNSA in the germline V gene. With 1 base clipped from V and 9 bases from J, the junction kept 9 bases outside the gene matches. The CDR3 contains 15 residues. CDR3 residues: CASSLGTRSSAEQFF. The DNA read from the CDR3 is TGTGCCAGCAGCTTAGGGACTAGAAGTAGCGCTGAG.

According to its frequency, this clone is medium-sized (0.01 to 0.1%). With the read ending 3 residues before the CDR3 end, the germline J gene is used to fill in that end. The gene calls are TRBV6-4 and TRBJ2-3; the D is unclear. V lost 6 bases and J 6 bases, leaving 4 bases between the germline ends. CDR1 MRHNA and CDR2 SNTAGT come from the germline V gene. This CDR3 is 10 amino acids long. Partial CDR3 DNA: TGTGCCAGCAGACTCGATACG. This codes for CASRLDT. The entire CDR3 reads CASRLDTQYF.

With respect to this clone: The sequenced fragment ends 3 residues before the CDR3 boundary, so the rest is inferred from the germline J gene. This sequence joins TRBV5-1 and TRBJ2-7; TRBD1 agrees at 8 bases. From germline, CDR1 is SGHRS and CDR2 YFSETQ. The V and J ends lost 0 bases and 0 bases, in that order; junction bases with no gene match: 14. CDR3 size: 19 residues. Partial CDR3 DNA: TGCGCCAGCAGCTTGGATCTGGACAGGGTTTACGGGGTCTCCTACGAG. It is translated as CASSLDLDRVYGVSYE. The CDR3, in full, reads CASSLDLDRVYGVSYEQYF. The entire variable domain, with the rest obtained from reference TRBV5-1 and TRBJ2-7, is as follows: KAGVTQTPRYLIKTRGQQVTLSCSPISGHRSVSWYQQTPGQGLQFLFEYFSETQRNKGNFPGRFSGRQFSNSRSEMNVSTLELGDSALYLCASSLDLDRVYGVSYEQYFGPGTRLTVT.

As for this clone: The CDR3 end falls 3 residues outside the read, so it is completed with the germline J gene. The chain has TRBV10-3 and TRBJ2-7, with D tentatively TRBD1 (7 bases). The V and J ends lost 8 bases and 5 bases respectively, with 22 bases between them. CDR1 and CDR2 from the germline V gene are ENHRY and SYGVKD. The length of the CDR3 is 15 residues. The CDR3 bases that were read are TGTGCCATCGAACCTTTGAGACAGGGAGGCGACGAG. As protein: CAIEPLRQGGDE. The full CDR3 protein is CAIEPLRQGGDEQYF.

The CDR3 region is CASSLTASRQGGQYF. CDR3 DNA, as far as it was read: TGTGCCAGCAGCTTAACCGCCAGTCGCCAAGGCGGT. This chain connects TRBV7-2 to TRBJ2-4, with D unresolved. The read falls 3 residues short of the CDR3 end, and the missing part is taken from the germline J gene. Germline lookup yields CDR1 SGHTA and CDR2 FQGNSA. The CDR3 covers 15 residues.

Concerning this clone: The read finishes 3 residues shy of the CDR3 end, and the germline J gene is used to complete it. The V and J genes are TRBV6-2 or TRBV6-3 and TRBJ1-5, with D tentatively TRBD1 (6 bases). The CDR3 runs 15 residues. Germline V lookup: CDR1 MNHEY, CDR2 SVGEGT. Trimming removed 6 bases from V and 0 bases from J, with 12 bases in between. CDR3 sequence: CASRATGYSNQPQHF. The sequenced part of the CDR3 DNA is TGTGCCAGCAGGGCGACAGGTTATAGCAATCAGCCC.

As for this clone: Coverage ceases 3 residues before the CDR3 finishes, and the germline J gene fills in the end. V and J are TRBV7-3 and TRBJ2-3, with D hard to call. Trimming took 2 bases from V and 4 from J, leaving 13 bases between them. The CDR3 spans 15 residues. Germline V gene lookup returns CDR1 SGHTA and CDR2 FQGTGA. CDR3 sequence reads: CASSLVSGGADTQYF. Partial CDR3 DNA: TGTGCCAGCAGCTTAGTATCTGGCGGTGCAGATACG. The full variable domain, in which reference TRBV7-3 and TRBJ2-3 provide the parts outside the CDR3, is GAGVSQTPSNKVTEKGKYVELRCDPISGHTALYWYRQSLGQGPEFLIYFQGTGAADDSGLPNDRFFAVRPEGSVSTLKIQRTERGDSAVYLCASSLVSGGADTQYFGPGTRLTVL.

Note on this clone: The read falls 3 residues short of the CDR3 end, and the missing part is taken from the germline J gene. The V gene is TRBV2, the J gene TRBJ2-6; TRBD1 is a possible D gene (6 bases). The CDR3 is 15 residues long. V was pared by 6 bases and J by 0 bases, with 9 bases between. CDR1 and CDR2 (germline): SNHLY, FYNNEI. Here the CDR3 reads CASRLDSSGANVLTF. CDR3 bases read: TGTGCCAGCAGACTGGACAGCTCTGGGGCCAACGTC.

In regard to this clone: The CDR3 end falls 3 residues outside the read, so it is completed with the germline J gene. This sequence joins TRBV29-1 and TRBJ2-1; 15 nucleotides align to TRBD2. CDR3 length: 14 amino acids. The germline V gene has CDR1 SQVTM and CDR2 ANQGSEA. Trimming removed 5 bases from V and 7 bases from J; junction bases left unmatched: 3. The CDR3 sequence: CSVRTSGRVNEQFF. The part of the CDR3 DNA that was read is TGCAGCGTTAGGACTAGCGGGAGGGTTAATGAG.

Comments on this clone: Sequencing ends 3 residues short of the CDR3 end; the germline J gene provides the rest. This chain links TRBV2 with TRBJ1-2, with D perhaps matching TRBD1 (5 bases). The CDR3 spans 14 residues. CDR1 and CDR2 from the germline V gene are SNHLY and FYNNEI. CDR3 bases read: TGTGCCAGCAAAAGTTTAGTGGGGCCCGATACC. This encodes CASKSLVGPDT. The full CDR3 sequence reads CASKSLVGPDTYTF.

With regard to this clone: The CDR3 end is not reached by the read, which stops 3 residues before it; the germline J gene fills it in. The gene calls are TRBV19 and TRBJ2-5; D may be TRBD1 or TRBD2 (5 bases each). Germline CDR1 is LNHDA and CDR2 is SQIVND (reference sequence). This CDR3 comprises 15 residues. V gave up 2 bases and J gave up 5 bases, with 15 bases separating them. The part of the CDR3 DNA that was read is TGTGCCAGTAGTATAATTGAGGGGATGAAGGAGACC. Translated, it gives CASSIIEGMKET. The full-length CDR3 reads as CASSIIEGMKETQYF.

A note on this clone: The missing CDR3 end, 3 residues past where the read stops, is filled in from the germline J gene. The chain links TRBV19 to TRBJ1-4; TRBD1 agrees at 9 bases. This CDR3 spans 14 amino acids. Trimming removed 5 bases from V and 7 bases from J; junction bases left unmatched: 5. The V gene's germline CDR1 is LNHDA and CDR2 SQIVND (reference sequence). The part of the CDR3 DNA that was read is TGTGCCAGTAGTCCGGACAGGGGAGGTGAAAAA. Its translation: CASSPDRGGEK. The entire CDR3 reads CASSPDRGGEKLFF.

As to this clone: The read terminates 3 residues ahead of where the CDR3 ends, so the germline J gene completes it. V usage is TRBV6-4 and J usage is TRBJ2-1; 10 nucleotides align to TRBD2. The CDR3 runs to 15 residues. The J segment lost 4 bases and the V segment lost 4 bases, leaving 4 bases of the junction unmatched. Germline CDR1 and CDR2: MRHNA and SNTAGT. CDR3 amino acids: CASSALAGEYNEQFF. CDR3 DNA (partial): TGTGCCAGCAGTGCCCTAGCGGGGGAGTACAATGAG.

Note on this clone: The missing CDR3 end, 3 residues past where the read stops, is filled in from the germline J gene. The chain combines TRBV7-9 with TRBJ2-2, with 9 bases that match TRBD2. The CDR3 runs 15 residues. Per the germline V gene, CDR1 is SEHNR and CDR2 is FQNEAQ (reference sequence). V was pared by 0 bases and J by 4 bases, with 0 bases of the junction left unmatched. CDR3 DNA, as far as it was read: TGTGCCAGCAGCTTAGCGACTAGCGGCACCGGGGAG. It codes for CASSLATSGTGE. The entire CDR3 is CASSLATSGTGELFF.

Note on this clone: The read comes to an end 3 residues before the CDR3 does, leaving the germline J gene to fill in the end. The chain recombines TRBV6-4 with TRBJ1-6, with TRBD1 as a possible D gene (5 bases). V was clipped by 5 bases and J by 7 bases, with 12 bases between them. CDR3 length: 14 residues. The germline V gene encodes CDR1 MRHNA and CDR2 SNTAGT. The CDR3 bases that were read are TGTGCCAGCAGTCCTAGGGAGGGGAATTCACCC. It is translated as CASSPREGNSP. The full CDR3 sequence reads CASSPREGNSPLHF.

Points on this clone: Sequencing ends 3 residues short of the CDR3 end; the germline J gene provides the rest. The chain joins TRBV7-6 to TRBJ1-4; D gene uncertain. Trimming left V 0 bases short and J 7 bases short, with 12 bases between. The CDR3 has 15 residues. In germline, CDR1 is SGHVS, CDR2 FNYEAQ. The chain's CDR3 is CASSLAAGLGEKLFF. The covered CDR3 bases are TGTGCCAGCAGCTTAGCGGCGGGGTTGGGTGAAAAA.

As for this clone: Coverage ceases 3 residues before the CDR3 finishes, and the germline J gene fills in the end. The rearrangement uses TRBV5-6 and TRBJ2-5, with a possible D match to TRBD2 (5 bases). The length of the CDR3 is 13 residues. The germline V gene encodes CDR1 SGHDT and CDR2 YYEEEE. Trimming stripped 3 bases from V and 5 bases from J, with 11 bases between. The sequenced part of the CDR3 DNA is TGTGCCAGCAGCTACACTAGTTTGGAGACC. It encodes CASSYTSLET. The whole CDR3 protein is CASSYTSLETQYF.

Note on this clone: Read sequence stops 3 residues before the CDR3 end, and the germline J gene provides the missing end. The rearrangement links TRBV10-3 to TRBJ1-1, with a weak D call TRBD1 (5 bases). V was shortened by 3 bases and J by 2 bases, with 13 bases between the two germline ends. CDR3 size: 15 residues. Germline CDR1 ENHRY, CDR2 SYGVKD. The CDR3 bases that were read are TGTGCCATCAGTGACCTTCAGGGCGGCAACACTGAA. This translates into CAISDLQGGNTE. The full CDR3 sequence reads CAISDLQGGNTEAFF.

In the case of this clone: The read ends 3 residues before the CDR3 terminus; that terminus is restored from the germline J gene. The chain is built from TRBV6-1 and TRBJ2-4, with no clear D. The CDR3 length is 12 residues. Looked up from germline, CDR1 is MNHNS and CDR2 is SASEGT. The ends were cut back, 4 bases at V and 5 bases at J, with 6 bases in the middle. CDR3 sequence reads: CASSVIENIQYF. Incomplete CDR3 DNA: TGTGCCAGCAGTGTAATAGAAAACATT.

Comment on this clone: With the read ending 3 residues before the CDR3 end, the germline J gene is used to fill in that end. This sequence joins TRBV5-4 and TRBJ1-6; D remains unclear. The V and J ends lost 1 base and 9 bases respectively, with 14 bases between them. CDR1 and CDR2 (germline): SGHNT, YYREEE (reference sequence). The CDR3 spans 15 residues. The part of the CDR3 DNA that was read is TGTGCCAGCAGCTTGACAGCTGGTCGGGGTTCACCC. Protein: CASSLTAGRGSP. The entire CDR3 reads CASSLTAGRGSPLHF.

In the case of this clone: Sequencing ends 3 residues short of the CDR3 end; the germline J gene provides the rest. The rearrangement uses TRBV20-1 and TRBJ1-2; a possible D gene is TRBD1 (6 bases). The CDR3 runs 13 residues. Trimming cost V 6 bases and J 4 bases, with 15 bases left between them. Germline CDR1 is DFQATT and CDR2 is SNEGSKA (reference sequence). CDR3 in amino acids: CSAYSGERYGYTF. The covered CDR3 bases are TGCAGTGCATACTCAGGGGAACGCTATGGC.

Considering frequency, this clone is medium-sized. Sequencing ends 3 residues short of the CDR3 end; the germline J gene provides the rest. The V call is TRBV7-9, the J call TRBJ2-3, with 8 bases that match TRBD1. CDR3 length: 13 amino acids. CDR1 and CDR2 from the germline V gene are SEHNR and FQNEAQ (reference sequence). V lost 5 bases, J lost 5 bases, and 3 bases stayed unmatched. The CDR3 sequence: CASSLDRGDTQYF. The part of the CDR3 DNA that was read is TGTGCCAGCAGCCTCGACAGGGGAGATACG.